This TCR beta chain is drawn from a study of siplizumab effects on memory and regulatory T cells. Sequencing was performed with immunoSEQ multiplex PCR; in TCRdb, only in-frame clones are kept and a portion is missing. Here the sample spans over 85,000 clones, 90% to 95% being singletons. This CDR3 comprises 14 residues. Study-wide points: Naive T cells appeared more varied than memory cells and looked like key alloresponse contributors.

A note on this clone: Its antigen is currently unknown.

This receptor was taken from a human donor in good health. The sample comprised non-Treg CD4+ T cells sorted from blood. V gene TRBV21-1 combines with J gene TRBJ2-7. TRBV21-1 is noted as a pseudogene. In DNA, the CDR3 is TGTGCCAGCAGCCCCCCGGGCAGCCCCCACGAGCAGTACTTC. Translation: CASSPPGSPHEQYF.